This passage covers 5 T cell receptor beta chains from one sample sequenced in a study of graft-versus-host responses after intestinal transplantation. Clones were read by immunoSEQ multiplex PCR, and TCRdb kept only the in-frame ones, dropping some. This sample has about 88,000 clones; roughly 90% occur once, and the top ten carry about 0.38%. Their cognate antigens are unknown. The starting material was unstimulated CD4+ T cells sorted from spleen or lymph node cells, obtained before transplant. All receptors derive from a human donor who was the organ donor for an intestinal transplant.

V and J are TRBV7-6 and TRBJ2-1; 9 bases are a match to TRBD2. V shed 4 bases and J 4 bases; nucleotides not matched to a gene: 2. The CDR3 loop spans 14 amino acids. Per the germline V gene, CDR1 is SGHVS and CDR2 is FNYEAQ. CDR3 in DNA: TGTGCCAGCAGCTCAGCGGGGGGATACAATGAGCAGTTCTTC. It specifies CASSSAGGYNEQFF. Looking up the rest from reference TRBV7-6 and TRBJ2-1 gives the full variable domain: GAGVSQSPRYKVTKRGQDVALRCDPISGHVSLYWYRQALGQGPEFLTYFNYEAQQDKSGLPNDRFSAERPEGSISTLTIQRTEQRDSAMYRCASSSAGGYNEQFFGPGTRLTVL.

The chain links TRBV5-4 to TRBJ2-7, with TRBD1 matching 7 bases. CDR1 is SGHNT, CDR2 YYREEE, per germline (reference sequence). There are 14 residues in the CDR3. The ends lost 4 bases at V and 1 base at J; junction bases unmatched: 5. CDR3 residues: CASSPRDSSYEQYF. The CDR3 coding sequence is TGTGCCAGCAGCCCAAGGGACAGTTCCTACGAGCAGTACTTC.

The chain uses TRBV4-1 and TRBJ2-7; a possible D gene is TRBD1 (6 bases). Trimming cost V 0 bases and J 3 bases, with 27 bases left between them. The CDR3 has 20 amino acids. The germline gives CDR1 MGHRA, CDR2 YSYEKL. The DNA of the CDR3 is TGCGCCAGCAGCCAAGATGTTAGGGACACCCTAGATGGGGTAGTCTACGAGCAGTACTTC. It encodes CASSQDVRDTLDGVVYEQYF.

The rearrangement uses TRBV6-1 and TRBJ1-1, with no clear D. This CDR3 is 15 amino acids long. With 2 bases removed from V and 4 bases from J, the gap between germline ends came to 14 bases. Germline-derived CDR1 and CDR2 are MNHNS and SASEGT. The CDR3 DNA reads TGTGCCAGCAGTGAATGGCATCCCGGCGGCACTGAAGCTTTCTTT. Protein: CASSEWHPGGTEAFF.

This clone came up once. The chain carries TRBV6-5 and TRBJ2-5; 9 nucleotides match TRBD2. The ends lost 2 bases at V and 4 bases at J; junction bases unmatched: 8. Germline V gives CDR1 MNHEY, CDR2 SVGAGI. CDR3 length: 16 residues. Here the CDR3 DNA reads TGTGCCAGCAGTTACGTAAGGGCGGGAGGGGGAGAGACCCAGTACTTC. Its translation is CASSYVRAGGGETQYF.